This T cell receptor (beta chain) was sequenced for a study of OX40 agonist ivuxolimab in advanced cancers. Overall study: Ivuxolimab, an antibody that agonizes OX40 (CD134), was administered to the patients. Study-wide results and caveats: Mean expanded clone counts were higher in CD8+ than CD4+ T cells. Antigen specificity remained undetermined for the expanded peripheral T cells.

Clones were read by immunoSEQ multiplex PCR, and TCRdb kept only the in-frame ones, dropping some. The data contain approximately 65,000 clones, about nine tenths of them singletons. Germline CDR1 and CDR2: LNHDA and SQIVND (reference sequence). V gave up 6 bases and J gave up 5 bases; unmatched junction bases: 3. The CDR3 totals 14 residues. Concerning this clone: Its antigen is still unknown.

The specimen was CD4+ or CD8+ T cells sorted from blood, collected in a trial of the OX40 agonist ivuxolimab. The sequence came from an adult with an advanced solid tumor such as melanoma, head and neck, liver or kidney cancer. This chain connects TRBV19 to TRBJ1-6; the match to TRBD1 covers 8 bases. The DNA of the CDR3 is TGTGCCAGTAGATCGACAGGGGATAATTCACCCCTCCACTTT. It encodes CASRSTGDNSPLHF.